The 4 T cell receptor beta chains given below trace back to one sample, sequenced in a study of blood T cell repertoires in COVID-19. Method: immunoSEQ multiplex PCR; TCRdb's copy keeps in-frame clones and lacks some. The sample shows approximately 50,000 clones, roughly 87% of them seen only once. The sample was peripheral blood. These receptor sequences come from a woman of 80 years or more with acute or convalescent COVID-19.

This clone was observed a single time. CDR3 sequence: CASSLELAGLSGELFF. The CDR3, as DNA: TGCGCCAGCAGCTTGGAGCTAGCGGGGCTATCCGGGGAGCTGTTTTTT. The V call is TRBV5-1, the J call TRBJ2-2; TRBD2 matches 9 bases. This CDR3 is built from 16 residues. Germline V CDR1 and CDR2: SGHRS, YFSETQ. V trimming: 0 bases; J trimming: 6 bases; junction bases outside the gene matches: 6.

The rearrangement links TRBV6-5 to TRBJ1-4, with D unclear. Germline CDR1 MNHEY, CDR2 SVGAGI. The CDR3 length is 13 residues. Trimming pared 2 bases from V and 12 bases from J, leaving 13 bases between. The CDR3 reads CASSYGRDTELFF. In nucleotides, the CDR3 is TGTGCCAGCAGTTACGGTCGGGATACGGAACTGTTTTTT.

The chain uses TRBV11-2 and TRBJ2-7; 8 bases are shared with TRBD1. V shed 6 bases, J shed 4 bases, and the junction held 5 bases outside the gene matches. The CDR3 is 13 residues long. CDR1 and CDR2 (germline): SGHAT, FQNNGV. The CDR3 is CASSPQGAYEQYF. CDR3 nucleotide sequence: TGTGCCAGCAGTCCTCAGGGGGCATACGAGCAGTACTTC. The whole variable domain, filled in from reference TRBV11-2 and TRBJ2-7, reads EAGVAQSPRYKIIEKRQSVAFWCNPISGHATLYWYQQILGQGPKLLIQFQNNGVVDDSQLPKDRFSAERLKGVDSTLKIQPAKLEDSAVYLCASSPQGAYEQYFGPGTRLTVT.

This chain connects TRBV6-6 to TRBJ2-7, with TRBD1 matching 7 bases. The ends lost 6 bases at V and 4 bases at J; junction bases unmatched: 12. This CDR3 has 15 amino acids. Germline values: CDR1 MNHNY, CDR2 SVGAGI (reference sequence). CDR3 residues: CASRVGDRTFYEQYV. CDR3 in DNA: TGTGCCAGCAGGGTAGGGGACAGAACATTTTACGAGCAGTACGTC.